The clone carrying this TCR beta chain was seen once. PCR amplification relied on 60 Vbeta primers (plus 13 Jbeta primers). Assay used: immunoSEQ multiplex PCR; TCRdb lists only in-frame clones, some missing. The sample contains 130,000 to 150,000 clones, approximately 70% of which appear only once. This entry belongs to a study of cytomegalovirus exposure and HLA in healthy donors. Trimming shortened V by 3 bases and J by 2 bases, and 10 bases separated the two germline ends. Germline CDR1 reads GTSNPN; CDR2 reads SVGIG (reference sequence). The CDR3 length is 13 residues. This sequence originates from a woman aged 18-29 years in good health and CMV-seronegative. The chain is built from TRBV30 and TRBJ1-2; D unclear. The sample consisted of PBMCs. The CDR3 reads CAWREDLNYGYTF. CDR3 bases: TGTGCCTGGAGAGAGGATTTGAACTATGGCTACACCTTC.